The 8 T cell receptor beta chains presented below share a single source sample, sequenced in a study of blood T cell repertoires in COVID-19. TCRdb's table, derived via immunoSEQ multiplex PCR, lists solely in-frame clones and lacks some. The table includes around 50,000 clones, 88% detected once. The sequenced sample consisted of peripheral blood. All receptors derive from a man between 45 and 60 years old with active COVID-19.

The chain has TRBV5-5 and TRBJ1-1; 7 nucleotides line up with TRBD1. Germline values: CDR1 SGHKS, CDR2 YYEKEE (reference sequence). The V gene end was trimmed by 4 bases and the J gene end by 0 bases; junction bases not matched to a gene: 9. This CDR3 contains 16 residues. The chain's CDR3 is CASSKRTGLLNTEAFF. The CDR3 bases are TGTGCCAGCAGCAAGAGGACAGGCCTTTTGAACACTGAAGCTTTCTTT.

The gene calls are TRBV11-1 and TRBJ2-3; D remains ambiguous. Germline CDR1 SGHAT, CDR2 FQDESV (reference sequence). Trimming pared 5 bases from V and 3 bases from J, leaving 9 bases between. This CDR3 has 13 residues. The CDR3 coding sequence is TGTGCCAGCAGCCAACCCACTACAGATACGCAGTATTTT. This encodes CASSQPTTDTQYF.

J is TRBJ2-7 and V is TRBV4-1; 10 positions match TRBD1. From germline, CDR1 is MGHRA and CDR2 YSYEKL. V was pared by 4 bases and J by 2 bases, with 5 bases of the junction left unmatched. This CDR3 contains 15 residues. The CDR3 DNA reads as TGCGCCAGCAGCCCGGACAGGGGGGGTACCTACGAGCAGTACTTC. Translating gives CASSPDRGGTYEQYF.

The chain uses TRBV7-9 and TRBJ2-2; 8 nucleotides match TRBD1. Germline CDR1 and CDR2: SEHNR and FQNEAQ (reference sequence). There are 16 residues in the CDR3. The V gene end was trimmed by 6 bases and the J gene end by 0 bases; junction bases not matched to a gene: 6. The DNA for the CDR3 is TGTGCCAGCAGGCACACGGGACAGGCGAACACCGGGGAGCTGTTTTTT. Protein sequence: CASRHTGQANTGELFF.

The chain carries TRBV5-1 and TRBJ2-1; 7 bases are a match to TRBD2. V gave up 1 base and J gave up 4 bases; unmatched junction bases: 5. The CDR3 consists of 15 residues. CDR1 and CDR2 from the germline V gene are SGHRS and YFSETQ. CDR3 in DNA: TGCGCCAGCAGCTTGTCTGCGGGAGCATACAATGAGCAGTTCTTC. It codes for CASSLSAGAYNEQFF.

The chain combines TRBV19 with TRBJ2-3; TRBD2 matches 7 bases. The junction had 17 bases not matched to a gene; V was cut back by 4 bases and J by 1 base. This CDR3 has 19 residues. CDR1 LNHDA and CDR2 SQIVND come from the germline V gene (reference sequence). The DNA of the CDR3 is TGTGCCAGTAGTAGCCCTAGCGGAGGAACCCGGCCTGGCACAGATACGCAGTATTTT. Protein product: CASSSPSGGTRPGTDTQYF.

The chain combines TRBV5-1 with TRBJ2-5, with D possibly TRBD2 on 5 matching bases. The CDR3 has 13 residues. Trimming took 4 bases from V and 5 from J, leaving 12 bases between them. Per germline, CDR1 SGHRS and CDR2 YFSETQ. As DNA, the CDR3 is TGCGCCAGCAGCCCGGAGGTTCGGGAGACCCAGTACTTC. Residues: CASSPEVRETQYF.

V gene TRBV6-2 or TRBV6-3 combines with J gene TRBJ2-7; 14 nucleotides align to TRBD2. The germline V gene has CDR1 MNHEY and CDR2 SVGEGT. Unmatched junction bases numbered 9, after V lost 7 bases and J lost 4 bases. There are 16 residues in the CDR3. The CDR3 DNA reads as TGTGCCAGCATCCCGGCGGGACTAGCGGGAGAGTACGAGCAGTACTTC. Amino acids: CASIPAGLAGEYEQYF.